These 21 T cell receptor beta chains originate from one sample sequenced in a study of shared clonotypes between healthy human individuals. Produced via immunoSEQ multiplex PCR; TCRdb's table is partial and in-frame only. The table lists more than 450,000 clones, more than 65% of them singletons. The sequencing input was PBMCs. These receptors originate from a woman aged 40 to 50 in good health. Some clones in this sample may be carry-over from other donors' samples.

The chain recombines TRBV18 with TRBJ2-1; 8 bases fit TRBD2. This CDR3 has 15 residues. Germline V gives CDR1 KGHSH, CDR2 LQKENI. After removal of 6 bases from V and 2 bases from J, the junction contained 6 bases not matched to a gene. The CDR3 bases are TGTGCCAGCTCCCCCAGCGGGGGTCCCTACAATGAGCAGTTCTTC. As protein: CASSPSGGPYNEQFF. The variable domain in full, with the rest retrieved from reference TRBV18 and TRBJ2-1, is NAGVMQNPRHLVRRRGQEARLRCSPMKGHSHVYWYRQLPEEGLKFMVYLQKENIIDESGMPKERFSAEFPKEGPSILRIQQVVRGDSAAYFCASSPSGGPYNEQFFGPGTRLTVL.

The chain recombines TRBV7-3 with TRBJ2-1; 12 nucleotides agree with TRBD2. Looked up from germline, CDR1 is SGHTA and CDR2 is FQGTGA. V gave up 5 bases and J gave up 7 bases; unmatched junction bases: 18. CDR3 size: 19 residues. The CDR3 DNA is TGTGCCAGCAGCCCGGGTTACTCACGATCTAGCGGGAGGGTGAATGAGCAGTTCTTC. As protein: CASSPGYSRSSGRVNEQFF.

This chain connects TRBV19 to TRBJ2-1, with a weak D call TRBD1 (6 bases). The CDR3 runs 15 residues. Germline V gene data show CDR1 as LNHDA and CDR2 as SQIVND (reference sequence). Trimming left V 0 bases short and J 4 bases short, with 10 bases between. The CDR3 protein is CASSIEGAGYNEQFF. In DNA, the CDR3 is TGTGCCAGTAGTATAGAGGGGGCGGGTTACAATGAGCAGTTCTTC.

V is TRBV7-3 and J is TRBJ2-1; no clear D gene. Per germline, CDR1 SGHTA and CDR2 FQGTGA. The CDR3 consists of 19 residues. V lost 4 bases and J lost 3, with 25 bases in between. This CDR3 reads CASSSSTQWQYNSYNEQFF. In DNA form, the CDR3 reads TGTGCCAGCAGCTCATCCACGCAGTGGCAGTACAACAGCTACAATGAGCAGTTCTTC.

The chain employs TRBV9 and TRBJ2-1; TRBD2 agrees at 7 bases. The CDR3 has 14 amino acids. CDR1 SGDLS and CDR2 YYNGEE come from the germline V gene. The V segment lost 1 base and the J segment 9 bases; nucleotides outside the gene matches: 7. The CDR3 region has the DNA TGTGCCAGCAGCGTAAGCGTCAGGGAGGGTGAGCAGTTCTTC. Protein: CASSVSVREGEQFF.

This chain connects TRBV28 to TRBJ2-7; 8 bases agree with TRBD2. The CDR3 runs 15 residues. Germline trimming cut 6 bases from V and 3 bases from J; bases unmatched to any gene: 10. Germline V gives CDR1 MDHEN, CDR2 SYDVKM. The chain's CDR3 is CASSGLSGGRYEQYF. The CDR3 DNA reads as TGTGCCAGCAGCGGCCTATCGGGAGGGCGCTACGAGCAGTACTTC.

J is TRBJ2-5 and V is TRBV5-6, with D perhaps matching TRBD2 (6 bases). Trimming cost V 3 bases and J 11 bases, with 17 bases left between them. This CDR3 has 13 amino acids. Germline values: CDR1 SGHDT, CDR2 YYEEEE. The CDR3 nucleotides read TGTGCCAGCAGCTGGGCCCCTGGAGGGGAGCAGTACTTC. Protein: CASSWAPGGEQYF. The variable domain in full, completed from reference TRBV5-6 and TRBJ2-5, reads DAGVTQSPTHLIKTRGQQVTLRCSPKSGHDTVSWYQQALGQGPQFIFQYYEEEERQRGNFPDRFSGHQFPNYSSELNVNALLLGDSALYLCASSWAPGGEQYFGPGTRLLVL.

The V call is TRBV5-1, the J call TRBJ1-1, with a possible D match to TRBD1 (6 bases). CDR1 is SGHRS, CDR2 YFSETQ, per germline. The CDR3 is 16 amino acids. The germline V and J ends were trimmed by 7 bases and 6 bases, with 25 bases remaining between them. The DNA of the CDR3 is TGCGCCAGCCACCGAGGGACACCCTCTATAAGCGCTGAAGCTTTCTTT. Its protein is CASHRGTPSISAEAFF.

This clone has more than one count but fewer than ten. The rearrangement joins TRBV28 to TRBJ1-2; TRBD1 agrees at 8 bases. Germline CDR1 and CDR2: MDHEN and SYDVKM. The CDR3 is 14 residues long. V lost 5 bases and J lost 6; bases outside the gene matches: 8. The CDR3 bases are TGTGCCAGCAGTCGAGGACAGGGCAGAGATGGCTACACCTTC. Encoded protein: CASSRGQGRDGYTF.

With regard to this clone: Other DNA sequences of this sample code for an identical CDR3. V gene TRBV7-2 combines with J gene TRBJ2-7; D might be TRBD1 (6 bases). V was trimmed by 5 bases and J by 4 bases, leaving 9 bases between them. Germline V gene lookup returns CDR1 SGHTA and CDR2 FQGNSA. The CDR3 covers 12 residues. Written as DNA, the CDR3 is TGTGCCAGCAGCCTACAGGGTTACGAGCAGTACTTC. Protein: CASSLQGYEQYF. Drawing the rest from reference TRBV7-2 and TRBJ2-7, the complete variable domain is GAGVSQSPSNKVTEKGKDVELRCDPISGHTALYWYRQSLGQGLEFLIYFQGNSAPDKSGLPSDRFSAERTGGSVSTLTIQRTQQEDSAVYLCASSLQGYEQYFGPGTRLTVT.

V usage is TRBV19 and J usage is TRBJ1-5, with D hard to call. Trimming stripped 3 bases from V and 5 bases from J, with 5 bases between. Germline CDR1 is LNHDA and CDR2 is SQIVND (reference sequence). The CDR3 totals 12 residues. The CDR3 nucleotides read TGTGCCAGTAGTATCTTATATCAGCCCCAGCATTTT. Translating it yields CASSILYQPQHF.

The chain has TRBV7-2 and TRBJ1-1, with D uncertain. In germline, CDR1 is SGHTA, CDR2 FQGNSA. The CDR3 extends over 13 amino acids. V was cut by 0 bases and J by 1 base, with 3 bases left in between. The CDR3 coding sequence is TGTGCCAGCAGCTTAGCGAGGAACACTGAAGCTTTCTTT. Amino acids: CASSLARNTEAFF.

This clone has a single count. The V call is TRBV5-5, the J call TRBJ2-2; perhaps TRBD2 as D (5 bases). The length of the CDR3 is 12 residues. V was cut by 4 bases and J by 4 bases, with 5 bases left in between. Germline CDR1 and CDR2: SGHKS and YYEKEE (reference sequence). The CDR3 spells CASSRGTGELFF. The CDR3 DNA is TGTGCCAGCAGCCGGGGCACCGGGGAGCTGTTTTTT.

The gene calls are TRBV5-1 and TRBJ2-5; TRBD2 matches 11 bases. This CDR3 spans 17 amino acids. J was trimmed by 5 bases and V by 4 bases; bases with no gene match: 13. CDR1 is SGHRS and CDR2 is YFSETQ in the germline V gene. The CDR3 here is CASSILAGGLLGETQYF. The CDR3 nucleotides read TGCGCCAGCAGCATCCTAGCGGGAGGCCTGTTGGGGGAGACCCAGTACTTC.

The chain employs TRBV29-1 and TRBJ2-7; 13 bases line up with TRBD2. From germline, CDR1 is SQVTM and CDR2 ANQGSEA. The length of the CDR3 is 12 residues. The ends lost 7 bases at V and 6 bases at J; junction bases unmatched: 3. CDR3 nucleotide sequence: TGCAGCGCTGGGACTAGCGGGATCGAGCAGTACTTC. It specifies CSAGTSGIEQYF.

The chain combines TRBV2 with TRBJ2-5; 8 nucleotides line up with TRBD2. CDR1 and CDR2 (germline): SNHLY, FYNNEI. The J segment lost 5 bases and the V segment lost 8 bases, leaving 7 bases of the junction unmatched. The CDR3 extends over 13 amino acids. CDR3 sequence: CASYSGSWETQYF. Written as DNA, the CDR3 is TGTGCCAGCTACAGCGGGAGTTGGGAGACCCAGTACTTC.

The chain recombines TRBV28 with TRBJ2-7, with 9 bases matching TRBD1. Germline V lookup: CDR1 MDHEN, CDR2 SYDVKM. The CDR3 has 14 residues. V was clipped by 5 bases and J by 4 bases; unmatched bases: 6. The CDR3 loop is CASSLDRGGYEQYF. The CDR3 region has the DNA TGTGCCAGCAGTCTGGACAGGGGAGGTTACGAGCAGTACTTC.

The chain combines TRBV5-4 with TRBJ2-3; 7 nucleotides agree with TRBD1. CDR3 length: 14 residues. The V and J ends lost 0 bases and 3 bases, in that order; junction bases with no gene match: 1. Germline V gene sequence: CDR1 SGHNT, CDR2 YYREEE (reference sequence). The CDR3 reads CASSLETGTDTQYF. CDR3 sequence (DNA): TGTGCCAGCAGCTTGGAGACAGGGACAGATACGCAGTATTTT.

This clone was counted a few times. The chain joins TRBV4-2 to TRBJ2-1; 9 bases fit TRBD2. The J segment lost 8 bases and the V segment lost 0 bases, leaving 5 bases of the junction unmatched. Germline V gene data show CDR1 as LGHNA and CDR2 as YNFKEQ. The CDR3 covers 15 residues. The CDR3 DNA reads TGTGCCAGCAGCCAAGAAGGGATAGCGGGAGATGAGCAGTTCTTC. Its protein is CASSQEGIAGDEQFF.

J is TRBJ2-7 and V is TRBV10-1; 9 bases agree with TRBD2. J gave up 6 bases and V 3 bases, and 15 bases lay outside the gene matches. The germline CDR1 and CDR2 sequences are WNHNN and SYGVQD (reference sequence). The CDR3 covers 17 residues. CDR3 DNA sequence: TGCGCCAGCAGTGACCAAGCGGGAGGCCCCGGGGGTCTCGAGCAGTACTTC. Encoded protein: CASSDQAGGPGGLEQYF.

The gene calls are TRBV5-5 and TRBJ1-5; TRBD1 matches at 8 bases. This CDR3 is 17 amino acids long. V shed 4 bases, J shed 0 bases, and the junction held 9 bases outside the gene matches. CDR1 is SGHKS and CDR2 is YYEKEE in the germline V gene (reference sequence). The CDR3 coding sequence is TGTGCCAGCAGCCTACAGGGACAGGTAGATAGCAATCAGCCCCAGCATTTT. As protein: CASSLQGQVDSNQPQHF.